This entry concerns a single T cell receptor (beta chain). This clone's antigen is unknown. Nothing much larger sits one base from this clone, and base qualities are not available. The sample comes from a study of shared clonotypes between healthy human individuals (dated by TCRdb to 2020 to 2022). Background on the whole study: A few men and two women, aged 18 to 49 years, made up the cohort. Different laboratories and diverse techniques were used to prepare libraries and sequence TCR repertoires, to increase sequencing depth and limit assay-specific biases. Blood TCR repertoires of roughly 5 healthy adults were deeply sequenced to estimate repertoire size and the extent of clonotype sharing between individuals. For each donor, CD4 naive and CD4 memory were each given three plates, CD8 naive was given two plates, and CD8 memory was given one plate. Per donor, leukapheresis produced somewhere between about 0.94 and 8.9 billion PBMCs.

Using the deep immunoSEQ assay, TCR CDR3 regions were amplified from genomic DNA by multiplex PCR. Genomic DNA extracted from each cell subset was distributed evenly over all wells of several immunoSEQ 96-well plates, and each plate served as one replicate. For sorted subsets, each replicate PCR was loaded with roughly 0.2 ug genomic DNA, equivalent to roughly 30,000 T cell genomes. Purified libraries were measured with a Qubit 3.0 fluorometer, size-checked on a Bioanalyzer 2100, and measured again with the KAPA Library Quantification kit. A separate single-read 150-cycle Illumina NextSeq 550 flow cell was used to sequence each immunoSEQ 96-well plate. Per the source publication's procedure: Because the immunoSEQ output included only junctional sequences and no quality scores, the filtering could not be the same as the filtering used for full-length reads. To assign V/J genes and CDR3, sequences were annotated against IMGT germline references using PyIR, a Python wrapper for IgBLAST v1.9. Reads with weak V/J assignments (E-value above 1e-6), missing CDR3, stop codons, out-of-frame junctions, or ambiguous translated residues were removed. V3J clonotypes were defined by identical inferred V gene, J gene, and CDR3 amino acid sequence. Percentage overlap between repertoires was calculated by dividing the number of shared unique clonotypes by the size of the smaller repertoire. RTK rarefaction, the Chao1 estimator, and Recon v2.1 estimates of unobserved clonotypes were used to assess repertoire richness. Generation probabilities were computed with OLGA for all TCRbeta clonotypes obtained by the gDNA method from several donors. Drawn from immuneACCESS, this table holds only the in-frame rearrangements with V and J called that TCRdb kept. Clones are partly lost; checked studies trace under half to an unresolved V gene and leave the rest unexplained. Clonal size and the V and J genes are those of that table, whereas D and trimming came from the DNA. The sample table records about 2.1 million clones; over 85% of these occur just once. The biggest ten clones account for under 2% of the sample.

Findings and caveats that apply to the study as a whole: Pairwise subsampling led to the expectation that sequencing depth would affect the degree of clonotype sharing among donors. Across a few donors, about 5.2% of naive CD4, more than 3% of naive CD8, about 2.3% of memory CD4, and 0.4% to 0.45% of memory CD8 clonotypes were shared. Because the study included a small number of donors, the genetic and exposure-history diversity represented was limited. Compared with non-shared clonotypes, clonotypes shared by all four sorted-subset donors had higher generation probabilities. Incomplete sequencing was indicated by rarefaction of sorted-subset datasets, despite the large sequencing depth. Larger estimated clonotype richness was generally found for naive subsets than for memory subsets. Sampling was restricted to blood, and TCR repertoires in tissues likely differ from the TCR repertoires found in blood.

Its CDR3 holds 15 amino acids, cysteine through phenylalanine. Just CDR3 DNA is preserved here, 45 bases in frame from base 1. The germline V gene (reference sequence) yields SEHNR for CDR1 and FQNEAQ for CDR2. The V end loses 8 bases and the J end loses 0 bases, and a stretch of 17 bases separates them. CD8 naive samples were CD45RO-negative cells positively selected for CCR7, giving a CD45RA+CCR7+ population that excluded TemRA cells. The donors were healthy, HIV-negative adults with no recently reported acute infections or vaccinations. Only Caucasian adults living in Nashville, Tennessee, USA were represented among the donors. After blood collection by leukapheresis, PBMCs were isolated using Ficoll-Histopaque density gradient centrifugation and then cryopreserved in the vapor phase of liquid nitrogen. Analytical flow cytometry was used to check the purity and quantity of each magnetically sorted T cell population. Genomic DNA was isolated from every sorted fraction and measured by UV absorbance on a Nanodrop 2000c.

This chain is built from TRBV7-9 and TRBJ2-7; the D call is possibly TRBD1 or TRBD2, each sharing 5 bases. Sequenced sample: naive CD8+ T cells from PBMCs. This specimen's cell subset or site label, per the study, means: CD45RA+CCR7+. The receptor was derived from a man in his late teens or twenties in good health. Some clones in this sample may be carry-over from other donors' samples. The sequenced DNA is TGTGCCAGCCTCCCATCGGGGCCCCGCTCCTACGAGCAGTACTTC. Protein translation: CASLPSGPRSYEQYF.